This TCR beta chain came from a study of shared clonotypes between healthy human individuals. Findings and caveats of the study: There were few donors, and this limited the genetic and exposure-history diversity represented.

Points on this clone: As yet, its antigen is unknown.

Measured with immunoSEQ multiplex PCR; TCRdb has only the in-frame clones, and not every one. The sample includes over 2 million clones, 95% of them seen just once. The V gene lost 1 base and the J gene lost 1 base, with 12 bases spanning the gap. The CDR3 consists of 15 residues. Germline CDR1 SGHRS, CDR2 YFSETQ. This TCR was sampled from a man aged 18-30 years in good health. Sample: naive CD4+ T cells sorted from blood. Indicated subset: CD45RA+ positively selected. The rearrangement links TRBV5-1 to TRBJ2-7; maybe TRBD2 (6 bases). For the CDR3, the DNA is TGCGCCAGCAGCTTGACGGAGGGAGGATCCTACGAGCAGTACTTC. Translation gives CASSLTEGGSYEQYF. The whole variable domain, remainder taken from reference TRBV5-1 and TRBJ2-7, is KAGVTQTPRYLIKTRGQQVTLSCSPISGHRSVSWYQQTPGQGLQFLFEYFSETQRNKGNFPGRFSGRQFSNSRSEMNVSTLELGDSALYLCASSLTEGGSYEQYFGPGTRLTVT.